The 27 T cell receptor beta chains given below trace back to one sample, sequenced in a study of T cells after yellow fever vaccination. TCRdb re-called the 5' RACE reads with MiXCR, one entry per CDR3 protein. The sample consists of fewer than 350,000 distinct CDR3 sequences, 3.6% of them appearing once. This specimen consisted of PBMCs, obtained on the day of the yellow fever booster vaccination. These receptors all stem from a man between 18 and 29 years old who received the YFV17D yellow fever vaccine.

This clonotype was observed at least ten times. This chain joins TRBV27 and TRBJ2-4; D is possibly TRBD2 (6 bases). The CDR3 is made up of 15 amino acids. The V and J ends lost 4 bases and 0 bases respectively, with 10 bases between them. Germline V gene sequence: CDR1 MNHEY, CDR2 SMNVEV (reference sequence). CDR3 nucleotides: TGTGCCAGCAGTTCTGGAGGGATAGCCAAAAACATTCAGTACTTC. Translated: CASSSGGIAKNIQYF.

This sequence joins TRBV7-9 and TRBJ2-3, with D unclear. Germline V CDR1 and CDR2: SEHNR, FQNEAQ (reference sequence). The CDR3 extends over 12 amino acids. V was pared by 0 bases and J by 5 bases, with 3 bases between. The CDR3 here is CASSLAKDTQYF. The DNA of the CDR3 is TGTGCCAGCAGCTTAGCGAAAGATACGCAGTATTTT.

There are many counts of this clonotype. The chain couples TRBV18 to TRBJ1-1; D unresolved. The V end lost 2 bases, the J end lost 4 bases, and 8 bases lay between the germline ends. The germline gives CDR1 KGHSH, CDR2 LQKENI. The CDR3 has 13 residues. CDR3 bases: TGTGCCAGCTCACCAGGGGAGGGCACTGAAGCTTTCTTT. Translating it yields CASSPGEGTEAFF.

This clonotype was recorded a few times. The V and J genes are TRBV29-1 and TRBJ1-2; D gene unclear. CDR3 length equals 11 residues. V was shortened by 7 bases and J by 4 bases, with 10 bases between the two germline ends. Per germline, CDR1 SQVTM and CDR2 ANQGSEA. CDR3 residues: CSALDLYGYTF. For the CDR3, the DNA is TGCAGCGCCCTAGATCTCTATGGCTACACCTTC.

The rearrangement joins TRBV5-1 to TRBJ1-2; 9 bases match TRBD1. The CDR3 covers 15 residues. The V segment lost 0 bases and the J segment 4 bases; nucleotides outside the gene matches: 4. The V gene's germline CDR1 is SGHRS and CDR2 YFSETQ. The CDR3 DNA reads as TGCGCCAGCAGCTTGGCCGGGACAGGGACCTATGGCTACACCTTC. Translated, it gives CASSLAGTGTYGYTF.

This clonotype appeared many times. This rearrangement joins TRBV19 to TRBJ2-2; 8 bases line up with TRBD1. Germline loops: CDR1 LNHDA, CDR2 SQIVND (reference sequence). The CDR3 has 16 amino acids. Trimming at V came to 7 bases and at J to 2 bases, leaving 9 bases not matched to a gene. CDR3 nucleotides: TGTGCCAGTAACGGGGACAGGACAATAAACACCGGGGAGCTGTTTTTT. Translated: CASNGDRTINTGELFF.

Many counts were recorded for this clonotype. This chain connects TRBV29-1 to TRBJ1-1; 9 bases match TRBD1. V was clipped by 5 bases and J by 11 bases; unmatched bases: 9. CDR3 length equals 12 residues. CDR1 and CDR2 from the germline V gene are SQVTM and ANQGSEA. In DNA, the CDR3 is TGCAGCGTTTTCCGATTACAGGGGGCGGCTTTCTTT. It is translated as CSVFRLQGAAFF.

This clonotype was observed a few times. V is TRBV15 and J is TRBJ2-5, with D uncertain. V was shortened by 3 bases and J by 4 bases, with 9 bases between the two germline ends. Germline V gene sequence: CDR1 LNHNV, CDR2 YYDKDF (reference sequence). The CDR3 consists of 13 residues. The CDR3 DNA reads TGTGCCACCAGCAGGAGTGATCGAGAGACCCAGTACTTC. This codes for CATSRSDRETQYF.

This clonotype was seen repeatedly, ten times or more. At one end, the junction sequence differs from germline, possibly due to a read error. The chain links TRBV7-9 to TRBJ2-4; TRBD2 is a possible D gene (5 bases). CDR1 SEHNR and CDR2 FQNEAQ come from the germline V gene (reference sequence). The CDR3 is 11 residues long. CDR3 residues: CASSLETERNF. In DNA, the CDR3 is TGTGCCAGCAGCTTAGAGACGGAGCGGAACTTC.

This clonotype was found many times. The chain has TRBV20-1 and TRBJ2-3, with 9 bases that match TRBD2. The CDR3 extends over 14 amino acids. Germline V gene data show CDR1 as DFQATT and CDR2 as SNEGSKA (reference sequence). The J segment lost 8 bases and the V segment lost 3 bases, leaving 9 bases of the junction unmatched. CDR3: CSARLSGGRGTQYF. The CDR3 DNA reads TGCAGTGCTAGGCTCAGCGGGGGGCGGGGTACGCAGTATTTT.

In this sample, this clonotype turned up many times. The V gene is TRBV28, the J gene TRBJ2-7; 8 nucleotides line up with TRBD1. Germline V gene sequence: CDR1 MDHEN, CDR2 SYDVKM. The CDR3 runs to 16 residues. V was clipped by 6 bases and J by 2 bases; unmatched bases: 12. The CDR3 region is CASREAGQGHPYEQYV. The DNA of the CDR3 is TGTGCCAGCAGAGAAGCCGGACAGGGCCATCCCTACGAGCAGTACGTC.

This clonotype was counted many times. This CDR3 reads CASSLSWGTGTYNEQFF. CDR3 sequence (DNA): TGCGCCAGCAGCCTTAGCTGGGGGACAGGGACCTACAATGAGCAGTTCTTC. The chain uses TRBV5-1 and TRBJ2-1, with 9 nucleotides matching TRBD1. CDR3 size: 17 residues. The J segment lost 2 bases and the V segment lost 4 bases, leaving 10 bases of the junction unmatched. Germline V CDR1 and CDR2: SGHRS, YFSETQ. Together with reference TRBV5-1 and TRBJ2-1, the CDR3 gives the full variable domain: KAGVTQTPRYLIKTRGQQVTLSCSPISGHRSVSWYQQTPGQGLQFLFEYFSETQRNKGNFPGRFSGRQFSNSRSEMNVSTLELGDSALYLCASSLSWGTGTYNEQFFGPGTRLTVL.

This sequence joins TRBV2 and TRBJ2-5, with D perhaps matching TRBD1 (5 bases). The ends were cut back, 7 bases at V and 1 base at J, with 13 bases in the middle. CDR3 size: 14 residues. Germline values: CDR1 SNHLY, CDR2 FYNNEI. The CDR3 sequence is CASNRWGGQETQYF. The CDR3 nucleotides are TGTGCCAGCAATAGGTGGGGCGGCCAAGAGACCCAGTACTTC.

There are many counts of this clonotype. The rearrangement links TRBV6-6 to TRBJ1-4; D gene uncertain. Germline-derived CDR1 and CDR2 are MNHNY and SVGAGI (reference sequence). Trimming removed 8 bases at V and 7 bases at J, with 17 bases between. This CDR3 has 14 amino acids. CDR3 bases: TGTGCCAGCGAGGGCCCTACCGGTGGTGAAAAACTGTTTTTT. It codes for CASEGPTGGEKLFF.

The chain links TRBV3-1 to TRBJ2-1; D is unclear. V lost 7 bases and J 4 bases, leaving 17 bases between the germline ends. The CDR3 totals 15 residues. CDR1 and CDR2 from the germline V gene are LGHDT and YNNKEL (reference sequence). This chain's CDR3 is CASTHDRFGYNEQFF. The CDR3 nucleotides read TGTGCCAGCACACACGACCGATTTGGTTACAATGAGCAGTTCTTC.

This clonotype was seen repeatedly, ten times or more. The rearrangement uses TRBV6-1 and TRBJ1-2; D is unresolved. CDR1 and CDR2 (germline): MNHNS, SASEGT. The CDR3 runs 13 residues. V was clipped by 4 bases and J by 2 bases, with 8 bases between them. The CDR3 DNA sequence: TGTGCCAGCAGTGGAGTCAGCAACTATGGCTACACCTTC. It translates to CASSGVSNYGYTF.

This chain connects TRBV5-4 to TRBJ1-4; possible D gene TRBD1, 5 bases. The V end lost 3 bases, the J end lost 0 bases, and 12 bases lay between the germline ends. Germline V gene data show CDR1 as SGHNT and CDR2 as YYREEE (reference sequence). The CDR3 length is 16 residues. The CDR3 spells CASSSQVGATNEKLFF. Here the CDR3 DNA reads TGTGCCAGCAGCTCCCAAGTGGGGGCAACTAATGAAAAACTGTTTTTT.

This clonotype was seen a few times. The chain recombines TRBV2 with TRBJ1-2; D not resolved. The CDR3 is 13 amino acids. Germline loops: CDR1 SNHLY, CDR2 FYNNEI. V lost 8 bases and J 4 bases, leaving 14 bases between the germline ends. This chain's CDR3 is CASGHLEAYGYTF. The CDR3 DNA sequence: TGTGCCAGCGGGCATTTGGAGGCCTATGGCTACACCTTC.

This clonotype showed up many times. V is TRBV5-1 and J is TRBJ2-5; tentatively, D is TRBD1 or TRBD2 (5 bases each). This CDR3 has 16 residues. Germline values: CDR1 SGHRS, CDR2 YFSETQ. Trimming removed 0 bases from V and 5 bases from J, with 17 bases in between. In DNA form, the CDR3 reads TGCGCCAGCAGCTTGGTGAAGGGGAGCCGCCTCGAGACCCAGTACTTC. Translation: CASSLVKGSRLETQYF.

This clonotype came up a few times. V usage is TRBV11-2 and J usage is TRBJ2-6, with D possibly being TRBD1 (5 bases). There are 15 residues in the CDR3. CDR1 is SGHAT and CDR2 is FQNNGV in the germline V gene. Trimming removed 4 bases from V and 1 base from J, with 8 bases in between. CDR3 bases: TGTGCCAGCAGCTCACAGGTATCTGGGGCCAACGTCCTGACTTTC. As protein: CASSSQVSGANVLTF.

Ten or more counts support this clonotype. V is TRBV7-3 and J is TRBJ2-6; D is perhaps TRBD1 or TRBD2 (5 bases each). The CDR3 is made up of 19 amino acids. CDR1 and CDR2 from the germline V gene are SGHTA and FQGTGA. Deletions cut 2 bases from V and 0 bases from J, with 17 bases between. DNA for the CDR3: TGTGCCAGCAGCTTATGGGGGAACCTCCCTCACTCTGGGGCCAACGTCCTGACTTTC. Translation gives CASSLWGNLPHSGANVLTF.

This clonotype appeared many times. The chain couples TRBV5-1 to TRBJ2-1; 7 bases agree with TRBD2. The CDR3 spans 15 residues. J was trimmed by 6 bases and V by 6 bases; bases with no gene match: 12. The germline V gene encodes CDR1 SGHRS and CDR2 YFSETQ. DNA for the CDR3: TGCGCCAGCACCCTGCTCGGCGGGGGTCTCAATGAGCAGTTCTTC. It codes for CASTLLGGGLNEQFF.

This clonotype was counted many times. The chain carries TRBV14 and TRBJ2-1, with TRBD1 as a possible D gene (6 bases). This CDR3 comprises 13 residues. The germline V gene encodes CDR1 SGHDN and CDR2 FVKESK. V was pared by 3 bases and J by 7 bases, with 10 bases between. CDR3 in DNA: TGTGCCAGCAGCCATTACACAGGGAATGAGCAGTTCTTC. Its translation is CASSHYTGNEQFF.

This clonotype was observed many times. The rearrangement joins TRBV11-3 to TRBJ2-3; 8 nucleotides match TRBD2. V lost 5 bases, J lost 1 base, and 8 bases stayed unmatched. Germline loops: CDR1 SGHNT, CDR2 YENEEA. The CDR3 sequence is 16 residues long. CDR3 DNA: TGTGCCAGCAGCCCAAGCGGGGGAGGACGCACAGATACGCAGTATTTT. This sequence encodes CASSPSGGGRTDTQYF.

This clonotype was counted many times. CDR3 coding DNA: TGCGCCAGCAGCCAGGCAACTAATGAAAAACTGTTTTTT. This encodes CASSQATNEKLFF. V and J are TRBV4-3 and TRBJ1-4; D is ambiguous. Between the trimmed V and J ends, which lost 3 bases and 0 bases, there was a span of 2 bases. The CDR3 consists of 13 residues. Germline values: CDR1 LGHNA, CDR2 YSLEER.

This clonotype was seen a few times. The rearrangement joins TRBV19 to TRBJ2-1; D unresolved. The germline CDR1 and CDR2 sequences are LNHDA and SQIVND (reference sequence). The ends were cut back, 0 bases at V and 0 bases at J, with 9 bases in the middle. The CDR3 is made up of 16 amino acids. Here the CDR3 DNA reads TGTGCCAGTAGTATAGAAGGCAGGAGCTCCTACAATGAGCAGTTCTTC. This codes for CASSIEGRSSYNEQFF.

This clonotype has only a few counts. This chain links TRBV4-1 with TRBJ1-2; 10 nucleotides line up with TRBD1. CDR1 and CDR2 from the germline V gene are MGHRA and YSYEKL. CDR3 length: 13 residues. The V segment lost 4 bases and the J segment 7 bases; nucleotides outside the gene matches: 3. The CDR3 sequence is CASSRDRGTGYTF. CDR3 coding DNA: TGCGCCAGCAGCCGGGACAGGGGAACTGGCTACACCTTC.